The present T cell receptor (beta chain) was sequenced within a study of PD-1 blockade in classical Hodgkin lymphoma (dated by TCRdb to 2018 to 2021). Regarding the research as a whole: Nivolumab dosing was 3 mg/kg intravenously every 2 weeks, continuing until either disease progression or unacceptable toxicity. A peripheral blood immune signature of response to PD-1 blockade in classical Hodgkin lymphoma was defined using TCR beta sequencing and CyTOF.

Overall results and qualifications from the work: Trial patients achieving complete response had baseline diversity similar to newly diagnosed patients, whereas partial responders and progressors had significantly lower diversity. Baseline TCR diversity was reported to be lower in newly diagnosed patients than in healthy donors, and even lower in relapsed/refractory patients. A significant rise by C4D1 was seen in CD4+ but not CD8+ TCR diversity (p=0.0027 vs p=0.16), with the rise being most apparent in complete responders (p=0.02). The study was restricted to a single clinical trial cohort, and the causes of repertoire differences, possibly disease activity or prior therapy, were left undefined. Diversity was lower in patients who began nivolumab less than 1 year after ASCT, so these patients were left out of later analyses to avoid confounding by immune reconstitution.

Genomic DNA was extracted with the Qiagen DNeasy kit from unsorted PBMCs and from negatively selected CD4+ and CD8+ fractions. TCR beta CDR3 regions were subjected to amplification by immunoSEQ multiplex PCR with primers that anneal to V and J segments. A synthetic immune receptor repertoire was used to minimize amplification bias, and remaining bias was computationally removed after sequencing. The original methods were these. Custom Python scripts were used to quantify repertoire diversity as the Shannon entropy index. The unsorted, CD4+ and CD8+ repertoires were each analyzed separately, with the exception of combined analyses, where CD4+ and CD8+ sequences were merged in silico. A clone was considered expanded if an increase in frequency of at least 2-fold after treatment relative to C1D1 was found, and a pseudocount of 0.5 was applied to clones undetected at baseline. Clones with 0 or 1 copy at C1D1 were defined as singleton clones, while clones with 2 or more copies were defined as non-singleton clones. Clones expanded in unsorted samples were annotated as CD4+, CD8+ or unknown by matching protein sequences in sorted samples from the same patient. Diversity changes from C1D1 to C4D1 were tested in paired samples using Wilcoxon tests. Held by TCRdb, this immuneACCESS table contains in-frame sequences only and omits some clones. Under half of the omission traces to an unresolved V gene where checked; the cause of the rest is unknown. The V and J calls and clone size come from that table; D and trimming were worked out from the DNA. The sample includes 100,000 or so clones, with around 89% observed a single time. The ten largest clones represent around 6.6% of the sample.

The time point label, read with the paper, signifies: cycle 2 day 1 (C2D1) of nivolumab. Every trial patient had relapsed after autologous stem cell transplantation, and cohorts A, B and C differed in prior brentuximab vedotin exposure. A total of 50 to 70 patients with relapsed/refractory classical Hodgkin lymphoma made up the trial cohort, and each patient's best overall response was complete response, partial response or progressive disease. In the multi-cohort phase II CheckMate 205 trial, trial patients received single-agent nivolumab. An independent review committee assessed best overall response using the 2007 International Working Group response criteria. Trial PBMCs were collected immediately before nivolumab initiation (C1D1) and during therapy at cycle 2 day 1 and cycle 4 day 1. After peripheral blood was drawn into 8 mL Vacutainer Cell Preparation Tubes, PBMCs were isolated by centrifugation and then cryopreserved.

The germline V gene (reference sequence) gives CDR1 as GTSNPN and CDR2 as SVGIG. A distance of 12 bases separates the germline ends of V and J, which lose 2 bases and 7 bases respectively. The cysteine opens and the phenylalanine closes a CDR3 of 13 amino acids. The CDR3 DNA has 39 bases and is translated from base 1. A note on this clone: The antigen this receptor binds is unknown. No per-base quality is available; no much larger clone lies one base away. The same CDR3 can be traced to other DNA sequences in this sample.

The source was peripheral blood mononuclear cells (PBMCs), collected before the second cycle of nivolumab. The chain is made from TRBV30 and TRBJ1-5, with TRBD1 as a weak D call on 5 bases. The clonotype originates from a human donor with classical Hodgkin lymphoma. The sequenced DNA is TGTGCCTGGAGTCTTGGGGGAAACCAGCCCCAGCATTTT. It translates to CAWSLGGNQPQHF.